This T cell receptor beta chain was sequenced during a study of blood T cell repertoires in COVID-19. Overall study: From the United States, Italy and Spain came samples of acute and convalescent COVID-19. Sample material is recorded as cDNA or gDNA derived from T cells, B-cell-depleted T cells, or PBMCs.

Recruitment covered under 25 US areas and drew participants whose ages spanned about 18 to 100 years. Trimming removed 3 bases at V and 9 bases at J, with 15 bases between. Germline lookup yields CDR1 LGHNA and CDR2 YNFKEQ. This CDR3 is built from 15 residues. In the authors' workflow: Amplified reference gene primers provided the basis for estimating nucleated cell counts. Assay used: immunoSEQ multiplex PCR; TCRdb lists only in-frame clones, some missing. The V and J calls and clone size were taken over from that table, and D and trimming were inferred from the DNA. The sample consists of over 250,000 clones, about 88% of them appearing once.

What was sequenced was PBMCs or T cells enriched from blood (not recorded which). This TCR was recovered from a man in his fifties or sixties who had recovered from COVID-19. The chain is built from TRBV4-2 and TRBJ1-6; no clear D. The CDR3 loop is CASSQRTAGGSPLHF. Here the CDR3 DNA reads TGTGCCAGCAGCCAGCGCACAGCGGGTGGTTCACCCCTCCACTTT.